Listed below are T cell receptor beta chains from one sample, sequenced in a study of beta chain features in type 1 diabetes. Profiled with immunoSEQ multiplex PCR; TCRdb holds only in-frame clones, not every one. This table has 400,000 to 500,000 clones, 11% to 15% appearing once. The sequenced sample was naive CD4+ T cells from blood. The receptor set was obtained from a young man in good health. Each CDR3 is given without its conserved first and last residue. Expanded clones get a size class; other rows say once, few or many, or leave the size out.

clone size	J gene	V gene	CDR3 protein
few	TRBJ2-2	TRBV29-1	SVSQVGELF
-	TRBJ2-3	TRBV7-2	ASTPRVGLAGAADTQY
few	TRBJ2-5	TRBV25-1	ASSSPDRAKETQY
few	TRBJ2-3	TRBV29-1	SVGLAGGNTQY
few	TRBJ2-3	TRBV28	ASTGAGLVNDTQY
-	TRBJ2-3	TRBV7-2	ASSSAGVRTDTQY
-	TRBJ2-2	TRBV19	ASSATFGTSGRYNTGELF
few	TRBJ2-2	TRBV7-2	AGRQVGELF
few	TRBJ1-2	TRBV6-5	ASSYWRGGYT
-	TRBJ2-7	TRBV23-1	ARPRDSSYEQY
few	TRBJ2-7	TRBV6-6	ASSYPDGTYEQY
-	TRBJ1-1	TRBV7-9	ASSFKPNTEAF
-	TRBJ2-5	TRBV11-3	ASSLVASDEETQY
-	TRBJ2-5	TRBV30	AWSLGLRETQY
-	TRBJ2-1	TRBV5-1	ASSPLAGGPSSSYNEQF
few	TRBJ1-2	TRBV29-1	SVEAGRYGYT
few	TRBJ1-2	TRBV14	ASSRRINYGYT
few	TRBJ2-5	TRBV2	ASSEYSPLLETQY
few	TRBJ2-3	TRBV5-4	ASSPPARGNTDTQY
few	TRBJ2-3	TRBV11-2	ASSPAGTRQY
-	TRBJ1-2	TRBV27	ASSPDRVTNPT
-	TRBJ2-1	TRBV7-6	ASSPGGRAEQF
few	TRBJ2-1	TRBV30	AWSVSIPVNEQF
-	TRBJ2-1	TRBV9	ASSETSGYNEQF
few	TRBJ2-3	TRBV5-1	ASSLAGTSGTDTQY
-	TRBJ1-2	TRBV14	ASSQGPGQGWRGYT
few	TRBJ2-1	TRBV30	AWTRDSEQF
few	TRBJ2-4	TRBV6-5	ASRQAGDIQY
-	TRBJ2-1	TRBV30	AWSISGVTYNEQF
-	TRBJ1-5	TRBV7-9	ASSLAGAVNQPQH
-	TRBJ1-5	TRBV29-1	SVGEMNNQPQH
-	TRBJ1-1	TRBV18	ASSPQRLDTEAF
few	TRBJ2-2	TRBV7-2	ASSRGLRTGELF
-	TRBJ2-1	TRBV7-2	ASSFDRAGYNEQF
few	TRBJ2-3	TRBV9	ASSVTTDTQY
few	TRBJ2-3	TRBV5-1	ASSLEGRDPDTQY
-	TRBJ2-1	TRBV14	ASSQVQAEQF
few	TRBJ2-7	TRBV6-5	ASSTSYEQY
-	TRBJ2-4	TRBV18	ASSGKQGTKNIQY
few	TRBJ1-6	TRBV18	ASSNNSPLH
few	TRBJ2-5	TRBV18	ASSPPRRRETQY
few	TRBJ2-3	TRBV15	ATSAVGRVGGPTDTQY
few	TRBJ2-5	TRBV27	ASSFSTGGTQY
-	TRBJ2-1	TRBV6-5	ASSNPGTTNNEQF
few	TRBJ2-3	TRBV7-3	ASSSGHATDTQY
-	TRBJ2-1	TRBV27	ASSYLDRILAEEQF
-	TRBJ2-1	TRBV18	ASSPPGTSVLNEQF
few	TRBJ2-2	TRBV7-2	ASSPRDSGELF
-	TRBJ2-5	TRBV7-9	ASSPGLALYQETQY
few	TRBJ2-3	TRBV9	ASSVLSLGGATQY
few	TRBJ1-2	TRBV18	ASSPAGNGYT
few	TRBJ2-1	TRBV6-5	ASKLRDRTYNEQF
-	TRBJ1-1	TRBV27	ASSPDRTNTEAF
-	TRBJ1-1	TRBV9	ASSLPGPMNTEAF
-	TRBJ2-1	TRBV5-1	ASSSGGSGPYNEQF
-	TRBJ2-3	TRBV30	AWSPGQRTSTDTQY
few	TRBJ2-3	TRBV7-2	ASSLDRGAADTQY